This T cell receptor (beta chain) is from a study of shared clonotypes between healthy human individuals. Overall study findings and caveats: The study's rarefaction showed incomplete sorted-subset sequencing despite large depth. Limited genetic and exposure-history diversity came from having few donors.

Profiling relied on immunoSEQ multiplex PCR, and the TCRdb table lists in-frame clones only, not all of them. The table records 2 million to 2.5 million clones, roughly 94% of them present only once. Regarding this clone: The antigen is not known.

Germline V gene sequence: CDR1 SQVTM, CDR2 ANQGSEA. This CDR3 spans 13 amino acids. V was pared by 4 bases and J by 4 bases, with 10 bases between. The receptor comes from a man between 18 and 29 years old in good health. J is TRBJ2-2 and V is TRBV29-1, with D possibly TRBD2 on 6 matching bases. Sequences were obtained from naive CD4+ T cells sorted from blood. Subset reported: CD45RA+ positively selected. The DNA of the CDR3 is TGCAGCGTTGCAGTGGGGGGCACCGGGGAGCTGTTTTTT. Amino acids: CSVAVGGTGELFF.